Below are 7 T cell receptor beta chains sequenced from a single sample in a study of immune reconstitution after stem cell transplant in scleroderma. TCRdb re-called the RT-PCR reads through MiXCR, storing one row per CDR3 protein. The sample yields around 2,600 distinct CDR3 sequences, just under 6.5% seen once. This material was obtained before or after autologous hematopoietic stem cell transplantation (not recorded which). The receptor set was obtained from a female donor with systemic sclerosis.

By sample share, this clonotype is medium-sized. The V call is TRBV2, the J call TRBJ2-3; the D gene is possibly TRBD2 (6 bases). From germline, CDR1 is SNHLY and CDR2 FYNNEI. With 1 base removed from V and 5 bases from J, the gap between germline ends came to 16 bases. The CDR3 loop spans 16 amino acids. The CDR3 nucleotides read TGTGCCAGCAGTGAAGATGGGGACTCCGGGGGAGATACGCAGTATTTT. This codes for CASSEDGDSGGDTQYF.

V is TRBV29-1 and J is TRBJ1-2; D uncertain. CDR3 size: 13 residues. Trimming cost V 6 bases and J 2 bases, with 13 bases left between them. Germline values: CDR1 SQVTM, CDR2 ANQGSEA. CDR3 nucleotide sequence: TGCAGCGTCTCGCTGGGAGGGAACTATGGCTACACCTTC. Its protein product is CSVSLGGNYGYTF.

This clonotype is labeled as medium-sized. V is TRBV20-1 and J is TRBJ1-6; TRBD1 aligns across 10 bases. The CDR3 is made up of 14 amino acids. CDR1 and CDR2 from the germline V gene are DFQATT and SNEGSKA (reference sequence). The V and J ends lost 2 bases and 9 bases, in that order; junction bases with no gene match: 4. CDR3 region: CSARPDRGLSPLHF. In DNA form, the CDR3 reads TGCAGTGCTAGACCCGACAGGGGGCTTTCACCCCTCCACTTT.

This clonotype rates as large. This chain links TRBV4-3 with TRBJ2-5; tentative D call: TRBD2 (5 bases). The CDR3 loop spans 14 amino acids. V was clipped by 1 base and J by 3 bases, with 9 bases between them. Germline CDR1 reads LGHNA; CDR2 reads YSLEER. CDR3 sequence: CASSQVSGEETQYF. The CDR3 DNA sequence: TGCGCCAGCAGCCAAGTGAGCGGAGAAGAGACCCAGTACTTC.

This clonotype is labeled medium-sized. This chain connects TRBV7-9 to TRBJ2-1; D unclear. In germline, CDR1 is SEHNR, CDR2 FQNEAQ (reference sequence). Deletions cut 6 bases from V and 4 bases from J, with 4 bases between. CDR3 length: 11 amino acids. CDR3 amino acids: CASSPYNEQFF. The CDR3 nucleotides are TGTGCCAGCAGTCCGTACAATGAGCAGTTCTTC.

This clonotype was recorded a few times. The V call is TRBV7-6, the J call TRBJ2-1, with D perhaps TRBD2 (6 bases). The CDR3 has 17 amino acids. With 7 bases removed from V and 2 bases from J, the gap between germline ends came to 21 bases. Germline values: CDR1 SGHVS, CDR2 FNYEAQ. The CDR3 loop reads CASTPFQKWGAYNEQFF. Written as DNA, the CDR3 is TGTGCCAGCACCCCGTTCCAGAAGTGGGGGGCCTACAATGAGCAGTTCTTC.

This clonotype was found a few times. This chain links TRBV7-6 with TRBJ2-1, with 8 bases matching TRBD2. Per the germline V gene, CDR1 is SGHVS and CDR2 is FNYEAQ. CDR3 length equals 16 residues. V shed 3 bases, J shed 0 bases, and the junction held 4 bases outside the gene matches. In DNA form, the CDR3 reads TGTGCCAGCAGCTTGACTAGCGAAAGCTCCTACAATGAGCAGTTCTTC. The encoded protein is CASSLTSESSYNEQFF.